This T cell receptor beta chain was identified during a study of T cell changes during pregnancy in multiple sclerosis. TCRdb keeps only in-frame clones here, not all; method: immunoSEQ multiplex PCR. The sample holds 52,000 or so clones, 80% to 95% seen once. This clone was picked up one time. Here the sequenced sample was CD4+ T cells from peripheral blood mononuclear cells, taken in the second trimester of pregnancy. This clonotype originated in a female donor with multiple sclerosis, enrolled in a pregnancy study.

CDR3 region: CASSAGTESNQPQHF. In DNA, the CDR3 is TGCGCCAGCAGCGCCGGGACAGAGAGCAATCAGCCCCAGCATTTT. The gene calls are TRBV5-1 and TRBJ1-5, with 7 nucleotides matching TRBD1. Trimming at V came to 4 bases and at J to 1 base, leaving 5 bases not matched to a gene. The CDR3 runs 15 residues. Germline values: CDR1 SGHRS, CDR2 YFSETQ.